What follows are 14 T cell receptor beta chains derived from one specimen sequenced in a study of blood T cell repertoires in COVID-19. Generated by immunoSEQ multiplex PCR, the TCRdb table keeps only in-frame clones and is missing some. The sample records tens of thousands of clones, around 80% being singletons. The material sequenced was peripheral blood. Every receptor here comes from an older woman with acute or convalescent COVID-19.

The CDR3 reads CATSRDRTGELFF. In DNA, the CDR3 is TGTGCCACCAGTAGGGACAGAACCGGGGAGCTGTTTTTT. The gene calls are TRBV24-1 and TRBJ2-2; 7 bases line up with TRBD1. The CDR3 is 13 residues long. V lost 6 bases to trimming and J lost 5 bases; unmatched junction nucleotides: 2. CDR1 is KGHDR, CDR2 SFDVKD, per germline.

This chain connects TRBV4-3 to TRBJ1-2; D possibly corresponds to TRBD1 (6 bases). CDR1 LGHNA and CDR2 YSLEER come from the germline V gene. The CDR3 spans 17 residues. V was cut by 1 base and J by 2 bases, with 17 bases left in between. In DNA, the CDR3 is TGCGCCAGCAGCCAAGGGGGGTCGGGGGGCGCAAACTATGGCTACACCTTC. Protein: CASSQGGSGGANYGYTF.

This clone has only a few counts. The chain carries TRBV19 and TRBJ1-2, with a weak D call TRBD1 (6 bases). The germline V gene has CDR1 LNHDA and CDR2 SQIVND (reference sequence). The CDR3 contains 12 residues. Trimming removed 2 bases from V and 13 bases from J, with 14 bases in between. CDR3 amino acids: CASSISDTGPTF. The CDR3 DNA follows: TGTGCCAGTAGTATAAGCGATACAGGGCCCACCTTC.

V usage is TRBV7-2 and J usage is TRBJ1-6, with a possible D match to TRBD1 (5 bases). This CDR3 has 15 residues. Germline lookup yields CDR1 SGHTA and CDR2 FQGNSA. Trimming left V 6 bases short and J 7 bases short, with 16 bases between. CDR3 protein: CASSWGLGANSPLHF. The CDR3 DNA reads TGTGCCAGCAGTTGGGGTTTAGGGGCCAATTCACCCCTCCACTTT.

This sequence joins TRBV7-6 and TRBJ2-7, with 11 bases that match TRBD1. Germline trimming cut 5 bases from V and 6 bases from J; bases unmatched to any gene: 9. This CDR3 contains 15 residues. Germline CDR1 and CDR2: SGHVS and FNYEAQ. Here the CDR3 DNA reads TGTGCCAGCAGCCCCTACCTGGGACAGGGGGTCGAGCAGTACTTC. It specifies CASSPYLGQGVEQYF.

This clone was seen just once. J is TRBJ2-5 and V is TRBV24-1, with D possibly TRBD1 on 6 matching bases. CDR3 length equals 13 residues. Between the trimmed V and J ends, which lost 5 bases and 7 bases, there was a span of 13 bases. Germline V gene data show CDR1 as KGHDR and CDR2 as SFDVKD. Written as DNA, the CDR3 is TGTGCCACCAGTGGAGGGGGTTCGCGGACCCAGTACTTC. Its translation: CATSGGGSRTQYF.

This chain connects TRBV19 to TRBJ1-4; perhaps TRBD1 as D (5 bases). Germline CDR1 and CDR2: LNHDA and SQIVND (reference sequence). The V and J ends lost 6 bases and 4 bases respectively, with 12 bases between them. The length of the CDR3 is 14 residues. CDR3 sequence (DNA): TGTGCCAGTAGAATGTGGGGGGATAATGAAAAACTGTTTTTT. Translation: CASRMWGDNEKLFF.

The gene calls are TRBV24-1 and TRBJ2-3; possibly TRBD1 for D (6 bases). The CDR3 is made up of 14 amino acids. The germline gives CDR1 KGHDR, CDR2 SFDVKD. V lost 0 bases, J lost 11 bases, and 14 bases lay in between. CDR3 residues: CATSDLGTLGVQYF. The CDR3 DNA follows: TGTGCCACCAGTGATTTGGGGACACTAGGTGTGCAGTATTTT.

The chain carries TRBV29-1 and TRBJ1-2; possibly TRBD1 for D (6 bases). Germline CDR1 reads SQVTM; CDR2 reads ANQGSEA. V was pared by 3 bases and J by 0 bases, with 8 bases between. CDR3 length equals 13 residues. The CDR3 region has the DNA TGCAGCGTTGAGCAGGGGCCTAACTATGGCTACACCTTC. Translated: CSVEQGPNYGYTF.

This chain's CDR3 is CATKDRGRTGELFF. The DNA for the CDR3 is TGTGCCACAAAGGACAGGGGGCGCACCGGGGAGCTGTTTTTT. The V call is TRBV24-1, the J call TRBJ2-2, with TRBD1 matching over 11 bases. The ends lost 10 bases at V and 4 bases at J; junction bases unmatched: 4. CDR1 is KGHDR, CDR2 SFDVKD, per germline. This CDR3 comprises 14 residues.

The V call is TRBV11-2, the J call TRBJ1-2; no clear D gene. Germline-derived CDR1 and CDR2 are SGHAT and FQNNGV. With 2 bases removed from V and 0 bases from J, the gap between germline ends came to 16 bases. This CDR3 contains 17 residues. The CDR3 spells CASSLFFGISANYGYTF. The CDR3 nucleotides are TGTGCCAGCAGCTTATTTTTCGGGATTTCAGCTAACTATGGCTACACCTTC.

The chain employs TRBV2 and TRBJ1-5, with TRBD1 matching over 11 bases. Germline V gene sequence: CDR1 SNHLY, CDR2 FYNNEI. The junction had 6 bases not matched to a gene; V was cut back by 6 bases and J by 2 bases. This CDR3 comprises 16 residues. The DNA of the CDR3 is TGTGCCAGCAGCGGGACAGGGGGGTTTGGCAATCAGCCCCAGCATTTT. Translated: CASSGTGGFGNQPQHF.

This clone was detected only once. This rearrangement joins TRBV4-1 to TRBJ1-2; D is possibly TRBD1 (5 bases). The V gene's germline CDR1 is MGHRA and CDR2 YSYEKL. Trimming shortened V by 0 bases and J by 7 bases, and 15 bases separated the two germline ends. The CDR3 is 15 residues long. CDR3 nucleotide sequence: TGCGCCAGCAGCCAAGATCCCGGAGGGACTAGTGGCTACACCTTC. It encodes CASSQDPGGTSGYTF.

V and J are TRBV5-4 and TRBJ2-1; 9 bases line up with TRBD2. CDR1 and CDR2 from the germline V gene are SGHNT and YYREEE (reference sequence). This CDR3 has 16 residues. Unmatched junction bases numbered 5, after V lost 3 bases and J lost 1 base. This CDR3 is CASSWIAGESYNEQFF. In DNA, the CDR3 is TGTGCCAGCAGCTGGATAGCGGGGGAATCCTACAATGAGCAGTTCTTC.